This T cell receptor (beta chain) comes out of a study of cytomegalovirus exposure and HLA in healthy donors. Primers: 60 Vbeta forward and 13 Jbeta reverse. The protocol was immunoSEQ multiplex PCR, while the TCRdb copy is restricted to in-frame clones and leaves out a portion. The sample lists around 130,000 clones; roughly 79% were seen once. Germline values: CDR1 SGHVS, CDR2 FNYEAQ. The CDR3 length is 17 residues. Trimming removed 5 bases at V and 0 bases at J, with 16 bases between. General study findings and limits: Later analysis indicated greater clonal expansion among HLA-associated TCR beta chains than among equally common other chains. Prediction of most subjects' HLA-A and HLA-B alleles by TCR beta sequences was reportedly accurate.

For this clone: Its specificity is unknown.

The TCR originated in a woman aged 50 to 60 in good health and CMV-seronegative. The sequencing sample was made of PBMCs. The chain links TRBV7-6 to TRBJ2-2, with D possibly TRBD1 on 5 matching bases. The CDR3 DNA sequence: TGTGCCAGCAGCAAACAGGTGACGGGTTCGAACACCGGGGAGCTGTTTTTT. Its translation is CASSKQVTGSNTGELFF.